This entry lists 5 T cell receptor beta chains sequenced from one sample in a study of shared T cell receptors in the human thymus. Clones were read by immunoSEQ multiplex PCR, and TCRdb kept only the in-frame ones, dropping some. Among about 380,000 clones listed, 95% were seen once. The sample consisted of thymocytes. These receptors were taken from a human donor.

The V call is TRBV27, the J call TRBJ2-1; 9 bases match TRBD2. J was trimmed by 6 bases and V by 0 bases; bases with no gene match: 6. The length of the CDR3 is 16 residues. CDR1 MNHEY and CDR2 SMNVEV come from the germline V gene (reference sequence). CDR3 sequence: CASSLSRREGRNEQFF. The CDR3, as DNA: TGTGCCAGCAGTTTATCTAGGCGGGAGGGGCGCAATGAGCAGTTCTTC.

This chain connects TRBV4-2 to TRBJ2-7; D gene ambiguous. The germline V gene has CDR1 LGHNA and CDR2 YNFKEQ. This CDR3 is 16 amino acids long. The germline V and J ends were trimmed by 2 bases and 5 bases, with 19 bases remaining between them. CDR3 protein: CASSQHEATLENEQYF. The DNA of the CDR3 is TGTGCCAGCAGCCAACACGAGGCCACGCTCGAAAACGAGCAGTACTTC.

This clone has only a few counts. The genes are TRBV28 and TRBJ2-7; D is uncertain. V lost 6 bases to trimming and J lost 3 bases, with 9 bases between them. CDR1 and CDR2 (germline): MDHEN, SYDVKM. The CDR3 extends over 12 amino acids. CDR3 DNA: TGTGCCAGCAGACCGGGCAGCTACGAGCAGTACTTC. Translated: CASRPGSYEQYF.

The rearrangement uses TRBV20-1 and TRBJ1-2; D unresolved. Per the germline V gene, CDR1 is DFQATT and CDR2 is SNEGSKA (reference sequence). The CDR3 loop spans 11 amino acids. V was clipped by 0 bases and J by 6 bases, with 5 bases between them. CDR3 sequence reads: CSARDVDGYTF. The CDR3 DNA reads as TGCAGTGCTAGAGACGTCGATGGCTACACCTTC.

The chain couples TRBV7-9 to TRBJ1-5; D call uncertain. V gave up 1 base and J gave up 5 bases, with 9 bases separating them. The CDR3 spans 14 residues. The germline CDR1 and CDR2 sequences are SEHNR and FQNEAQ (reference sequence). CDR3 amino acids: CASSLGQAHQPQHF. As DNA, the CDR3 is TGTGCCAGCAGCTTAGGCCAGGCCCATCAGCCCCAGCATTTT.